The T cell receptor beta chain under discussion was sequenced for a study of patients and donors after allogeneic stem cell transplantation. Trimming stripped 1 base from V and 2 bases from J, with 11 bases between. CDR1 and CDR2 from the germline V gene are SQVTM and ANQGSEA. The CDR3 length is 14 residues. MiXCR, run by TCRdb on the RT-PCR reads, gives a single entry per CDR3 protein. The data show over 130,000 distinct CDR3 sequences, roughly 35% seen once. The sequencing input was blood, either unsorted or a sorted T cell fraction (not recorded which). This receptor was obtained from a human donor who was either an allogeneic HSCT recipient or a stem cell or donor lymphocyte infusion donor (not recorded which). It is not recorded whose cells these are; they may come from a transplant donor. This sequence joins TRBV29-1 and TRBJ2-5, with D perhaps being TRBD1 or TRBD2 (6 bases each). The CDR3 DNA is TGCAGCGTTGAAGGCCGCGGGACACAAGAGACCCAGTACTTC. Translating gives CSVEGRGTQETQYF. The full variable domain, its missing parts supplied by reference TRBV29-1 and TRBJ2-5, is SAVISQKPSRDICQRGTSLTIQCQVDSQVTMMFWYRQQPGQSLTLIATANQGSEATYESGFVIDKFPISRPNLTFSTLTVSNMSPEDSSIYLCSVEGRGTQETQYFGPGTRLLVL.